The 11 T cell receptor beta chains in this list originate from one sample, sequenced in a study of blood T cell repertoires in COVID-19. Only in-frame clones appear in the TCRdb table, and some are missing; sequencing was by immunoSEQ multiplex PCR. The repertoire consists of 300,000 to 350,000 clones, with almost 90% occurring once and the leading ten covering 1%. The sample consisted of PBMCs or T cells enriched from blood (not recorded which). Source of these receptors: a woman in her 30s who had been exposed to COVID-19.

This clone has only one observation. The chain is built from TRBV7-2 and TRBJ1-1, with 7 nucleotides matching TRBD1. Germline V CDR1 and CDR2: SGHTA, FQGNSA. V lost 3 bases, J lost 3 bases, and 13 bases stayed unmatched. The CDR3 is made up of 17 amino acids. As DNA, the CDR3 is TGTGCCAGCAGCTTTCCTCCCATGACAGGGTTGGACACTGAAGCTTTCTTT. Translating gives CASSFPPMTGLDTEAFF.

This chain connects TRBV27 to TRBJ2-3; 8 bases match TRBD2. V lost 3 bases and J lost 2; bases outside the gene matches: 4. There are 15 residues in the CDR3. Germline V gives CDR1 MNHEY, CDR2 SMNVEV (reference sequence). The CDR3 sequence is CASSLSGRVTDTQYF. For the CDR3, the DNA is TGTGCCAGCAGTTTGAGCGGGAGAGTCACAGATACGCAGTATTTT.

The chain carries TRBV9 and TRBJ2-7; D might be TRBD2 (5 bases). V was pared by 4 bases and J by 2 bases, with 13 bases between. The CDR3 runs to 14 residues. Germline CDR1 reads SGDLS; CDR2 reads YYNGEE. In nucleotides, the CDR3 is TGTGCCAGCAGCCCGGGATTACCTACCTACGAGCAGTACTTC. Its protein product is CASSPGLPTYEQYF.

The gene calls are TRBV7-3 and TRBJ1-1; D is ambiguous. Germline CDR1 SGHTA, CDR2 FQGTGA. V dropped 1 base and J dropped 4 bases, with 7 bases sitting between them. CDR3 length: 13 residues. CDR3 region: CASSLNYGTEAFF. The CDR3, as DNA: TGTGCCAGCAGCTTAAATTACGGCACTGAAGCTTTCTTT.

Note on this clone: This sample also contains other DNA sequences that code for the same CDR3. This rearrangement joins TRBV18 to TRBJ1-1, with D possibly being TRBD1 (5 bases). The CDR3 totals 14 residues. The V end was cut by 2 bases, the J end by 1 base, with 8 bases between. Looked up from germline, CDR1 is KGHSH and CDR2 is LQKENI. CDR3: CASSPSRENTEAFF. In DNA form, the CDR3 reads TGTGCCAGCTCACCATCCAGGGAGAACACTGAAGCTTTCTTT.

The table lists this clone with a count of one. The junction shows a germline mismatch at one end, possibly a read error. V is TRBV7-3 and J is TRBJ1-2; D is possibly TRBD1 (6 bases). CDR3 length: 15 amino acids. CDR1 SGHTA and CDR2 FQGTGA come from the germline V gene. The DNA for the CDR3 is TGTGCCAGCAGCTTACACAGGGCAGGGAACTATGGCTACATCTTC. Protein sequence: CASSLHRAGNYGYIF.

The chain is built from TRBV19 and TRBJ2-3; 8 bases map to TRBD2. V trimming: 5 bases; J trimming: 2 bases; junction bases outside the gene matches: 6. Germline-derived CDR1 and CDR2 are LNHDA and SQIVND (reference sequence). The CDR3 spans 15 residues. The CDR3: CASSGVAGTTDTQYF. Written as DNA, the CDR3 is TGTGCCAGTAGTGGGGTAGCGGGGACCACAGATACGCAGTATTTT.

The chain employs TRBV5-1 and TRBJ2-7, with 9 bases identical to TRBD1. The germline gives CDR1 SGHRS, CDR2 YFSETQ. With 0 bases clipped from V and 11 bases from J, the junction kept 15 bases outside the gene matches. The CDR3 length is 16 residues. Here the CDR3 reads CASSLARGTGPLEEYF. In DNA form, the CDR3 reads TGCGCCAGCAGCTTGGCCCGCGGGACAGGGCCCTTGGAGGAGTACTTC. Full variable domain (rest looked up from reference TRBV5-1 and TRBJ2-7): KAGVTQTPRYLIKTRGQQVTLSCSPISGHRSVSWYQQTPGQGLQFLFEYFSETQRNKGNFPGRFSGRQFSNSRSEMNVSTLELGDSALYLCASSLARGTGPLEEYFGPGTRLTVT.

The chain has TRBV3-1 (or the pseudogene TRBV3-2) and TRBJ2-6; no definite D call. With 8 bases removed from V and 2 bases from J, the gap between germline ends came to 10 bases. This CDR3 is 14 amino acids long. The germline CDR1 and CDR2 sequences are LGHDT and YNNKEL (reference sequence). The CDR3 DNA sequence: TGTGCCAGCTGCCTACGGGCTGGGGCCAACGTCCTGACTTTC. It encodes CASCLRAGANVLTF.

This clone was seen only once. The genes are TRBV10-3 and TRBJ1-4; 7 bases agree with TRBD1. Trimming removed 4 bases from V and 6 bases from J; junction bases left unmatched: 5. Germline CDR1 ENHRY, CDR2 SYGVKD. This CDR3 has 14 residues. CDR3 nucleotide sequence: TGTGCCATCAGTGTAGGGGGGACAGATGAAAAACTGTTTTTT. This encodes CAISVGGTDEKLFF.

Regarding this clone: The junction does not match germline at one end; this may be a read error. The CDR3 loop is CASSEGLGYEQYF. CDR3 nucleotide sequence: TGTGCCAGCAGCGAAGGACTCGGCTACGAGCAGTACTTC. The rearrangement joins TRBV2 to TRBJ2-7, with D perhaps TRBD2 (5 bases). CDR1 and CDR2 (germline): SNHLY, FYNNEI. The CDR3 covers 13 residues.